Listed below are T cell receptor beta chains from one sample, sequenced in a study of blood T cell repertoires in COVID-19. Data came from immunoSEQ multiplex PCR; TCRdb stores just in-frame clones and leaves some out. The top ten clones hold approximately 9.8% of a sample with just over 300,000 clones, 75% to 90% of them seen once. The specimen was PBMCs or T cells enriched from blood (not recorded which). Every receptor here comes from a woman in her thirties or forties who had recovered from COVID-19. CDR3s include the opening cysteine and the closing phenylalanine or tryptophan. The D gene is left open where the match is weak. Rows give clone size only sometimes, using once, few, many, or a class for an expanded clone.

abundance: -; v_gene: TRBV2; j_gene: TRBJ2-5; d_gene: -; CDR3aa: CASNEREQETQYF; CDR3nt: TGTGCCAGCAACGAACGGGAGCAAGAGACCCAGTACTTC
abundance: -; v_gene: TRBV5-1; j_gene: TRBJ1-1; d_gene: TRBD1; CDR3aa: CASSLGTGGQTEAFF; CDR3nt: TGCGCCAGCAGCTTGGGGACAGGGGGTCAGACTGAAGCTTTCTTT
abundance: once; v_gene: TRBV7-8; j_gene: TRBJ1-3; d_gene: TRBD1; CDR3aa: CASSGDRGGNTIYF; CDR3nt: TGTGCCAGCAGCGGAGACAGGGGTGGAAACACCATATATTTT
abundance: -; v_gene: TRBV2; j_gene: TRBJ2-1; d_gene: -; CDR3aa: CASNQRSSYNEQFF; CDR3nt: TGTGCCAGCAATCAAAGGAGCTCCTACAATGAGCAGTTCTTC
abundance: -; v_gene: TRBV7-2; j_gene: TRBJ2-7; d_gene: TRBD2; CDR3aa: CASSFTSGSKYEQYF; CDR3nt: TGTGCCAGCAGCTTCACTAGCGGGAGCAAATACGAGCAGTACTTC
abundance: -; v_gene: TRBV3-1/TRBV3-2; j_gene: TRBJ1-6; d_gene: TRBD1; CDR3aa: CASSETGQDNSPLHF; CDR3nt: TGTGCCAGCAGCGAAACGGGACAGGATAATTCACCCCTCCACTTT
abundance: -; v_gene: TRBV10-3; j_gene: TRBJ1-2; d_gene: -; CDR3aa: CAISESTAQEGYTF; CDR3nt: TGTGCCATCAGTGAGTCGACAGCCCAGGAGGGCTACACCTTC
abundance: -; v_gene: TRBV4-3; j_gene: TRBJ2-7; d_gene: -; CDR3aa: CASSQETGYYEQYF; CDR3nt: TGCGCCAGCAGCCAAGAAACAGGTTACTACGAGCAGTACTTC
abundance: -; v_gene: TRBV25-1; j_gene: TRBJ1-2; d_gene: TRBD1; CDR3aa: CASSVRGRKGYTF; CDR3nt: TGTGCCAGCAGTGTCAGGGGGCGTAAAGGCTACACCTTC
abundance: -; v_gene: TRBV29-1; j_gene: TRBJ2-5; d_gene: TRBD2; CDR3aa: CSASGDQETQYF; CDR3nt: TGCAGCGCCAGCGGGGACCAAGAGACCCAGTACTTC
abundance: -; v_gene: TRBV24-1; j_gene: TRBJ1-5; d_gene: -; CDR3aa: CATSDRTSNQPQHF; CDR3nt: TGTGCCACCAGTGATCGGACAAGCAATCAGCCCCAGCATTTT
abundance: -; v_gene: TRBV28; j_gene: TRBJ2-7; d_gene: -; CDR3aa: CASRVQGRYEQYF; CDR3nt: TGTGCCAGCAGGGTACAGGGGAGGTACGAGCAGTACTTC
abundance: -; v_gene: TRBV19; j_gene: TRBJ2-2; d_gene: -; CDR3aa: CASSLLAETGELFF; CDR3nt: TGTGCCAGTAGTTTACTAGCTGAGACCGGGGAGCTGTTTTTT
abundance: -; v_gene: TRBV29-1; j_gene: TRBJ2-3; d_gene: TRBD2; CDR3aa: CSVGGRGAGDTQYF; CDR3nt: TGCAGCGTAGGAGGGCGGGGGGCCGGAGATACGCAGTATTTT
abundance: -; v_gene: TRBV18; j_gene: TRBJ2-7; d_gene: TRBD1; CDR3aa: CASSPGTEPSYEQYF; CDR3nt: TGTGCCAGCTCACCGGGGACAGAACCCTCCTACGAGCAGTACTTC
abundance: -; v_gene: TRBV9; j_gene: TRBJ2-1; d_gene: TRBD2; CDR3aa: CASSAPGTSGYYNEQFF; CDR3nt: TGTGCCAGCAGCGCGCCAGGGACTAGCGGATACTACAATGAGCAGTTCTTC
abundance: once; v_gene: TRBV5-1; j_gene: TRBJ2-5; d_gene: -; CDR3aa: CASSLARGAGQGETQYF; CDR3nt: TGCGCCAGCAGCTTGGCCAGGGGAGCGGGACAAGGAGAGACCCAGTACTTC
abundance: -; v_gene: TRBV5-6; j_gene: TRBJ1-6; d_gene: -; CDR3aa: CASSKDSFYNSPLHF; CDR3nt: TGTGCCAGCAGCAAGGACAGCTTCTATAATTCACCCCTCCACTTT
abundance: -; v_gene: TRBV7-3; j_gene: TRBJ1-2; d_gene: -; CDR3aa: CASSFTATGNNGYTF; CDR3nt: TGTGCCAGCAGCTTCACCGCCACAGGGAATAACGGCTACACCTTC
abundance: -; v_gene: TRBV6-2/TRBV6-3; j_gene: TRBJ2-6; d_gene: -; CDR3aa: CASSYQGISGANVLTF; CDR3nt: TGTGCCAGCAGTTACCAGGGCATATCTGGGGCCAACGTCCTGACTTTC
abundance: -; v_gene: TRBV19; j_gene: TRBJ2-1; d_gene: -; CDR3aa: CASAERRETPYNEQFF; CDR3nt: TGTGCCAGCGCGGAGAGGCGGGAAACACCCTACAATGAGCAGTTCTTC
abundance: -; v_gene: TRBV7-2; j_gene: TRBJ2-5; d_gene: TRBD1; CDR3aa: CASSRGQGAKETQYF; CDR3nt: TGTGCCAGCAGCCGCGGACAGGGGGCTAAAGAGACCCAGTACTTC
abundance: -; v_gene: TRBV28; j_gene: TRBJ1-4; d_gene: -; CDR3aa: CASSSANEKLFF; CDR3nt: TGTGCCAGCAGTTCTGCTAATGAAAAACTGTTTTTT
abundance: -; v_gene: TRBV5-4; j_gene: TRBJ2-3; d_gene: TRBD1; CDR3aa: CASSPGGTDTQYF; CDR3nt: TGTGCCAGCAGTCCAGGGGGAACAGATACGCAGTATTTT
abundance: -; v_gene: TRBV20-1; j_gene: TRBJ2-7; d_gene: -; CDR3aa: CSASINRQNNYEQYF; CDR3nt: TGCAGTGCTAGTATTAACAGACAGAACAATTACGAGCAGTACTTC
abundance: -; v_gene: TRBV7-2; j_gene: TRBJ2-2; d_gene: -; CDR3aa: CASSGYRDPGELFF; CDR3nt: TGTGCCAGCAGCGGATACAGGGACCCCGGGGAGCTGTTTTTT
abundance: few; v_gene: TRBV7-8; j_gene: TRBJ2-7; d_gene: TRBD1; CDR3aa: CASSLASGQGGYEQYF; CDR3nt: TGTGCCAGCAGCTTAGCATCAGGACAGGGAGGCTACGAGCAGTACTTC
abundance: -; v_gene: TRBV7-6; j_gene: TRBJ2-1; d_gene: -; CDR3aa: CASSRYDEQFF; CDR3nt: TGTGCCAGCAGCCGCTATGATGAGCAGTTCTTC
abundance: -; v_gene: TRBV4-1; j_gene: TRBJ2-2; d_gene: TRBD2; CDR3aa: CASSPRGLAGTPVGELFF; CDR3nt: TGCGCCAGCAGCCCTAGGGGACTAGCGGGAACCCCGGTCGGGGAGCTGTTTTTT
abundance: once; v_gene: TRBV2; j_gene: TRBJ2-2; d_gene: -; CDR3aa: CASTGTFPGRELFF; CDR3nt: TGTGCCAGCACCGGGACTTTCCCCGGCCGGGAGCTGTTTTTT
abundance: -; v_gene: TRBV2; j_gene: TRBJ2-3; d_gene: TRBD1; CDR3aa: CASSENRGDTQYF; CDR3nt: TGTGCCAGCAGTGAAAACAGGGGAGATACGCAGTATTTT
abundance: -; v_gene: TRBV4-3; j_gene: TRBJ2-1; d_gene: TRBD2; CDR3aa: CASSQDLPGTSINEQFF; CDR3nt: TGCGCCAGCAGCCAAGATCTTCCAGGGACTAGTATCAATGAGCAGTTCTTC
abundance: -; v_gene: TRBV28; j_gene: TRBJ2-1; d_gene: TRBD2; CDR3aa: CASTGASGVRNEQFF; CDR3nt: TGTGCCAGCACTGGGGCTAGCGGGGTTCGTAATGAGCAGTTCTTC
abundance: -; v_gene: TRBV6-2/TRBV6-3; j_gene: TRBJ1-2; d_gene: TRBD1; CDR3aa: CASSFGQGYYGYTF; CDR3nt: TGTGCCAGCAGTTTCGGACAGGGGTACTATGGCTACACCTTC
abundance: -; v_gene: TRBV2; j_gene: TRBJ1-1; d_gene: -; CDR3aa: CASSVSRAEAFF; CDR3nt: TGTGCCAGCAGTGTGTCCAGGGCTGAAGCTTTCTTT
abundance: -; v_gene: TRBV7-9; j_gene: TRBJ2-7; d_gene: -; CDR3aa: CASSVSRALYEQYF; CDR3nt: TGTGCCAGCAGCGTGTCCAGGGCTCTCTACGAGCAGTACTTC
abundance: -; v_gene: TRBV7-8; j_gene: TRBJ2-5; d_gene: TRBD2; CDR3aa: CASSPWTSGGAVETQYF; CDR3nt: TGTGCCAGCAGCCCATGGACTAGCGGGGGGGCGGTGGAGACCCAGTACTTC
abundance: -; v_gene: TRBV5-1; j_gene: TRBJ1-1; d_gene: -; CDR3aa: CASSSQGGNTEAFF; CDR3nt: TGCGCCAGCAGCTCCCAGGGAGGGAACACTGAAGCTTTCTTT
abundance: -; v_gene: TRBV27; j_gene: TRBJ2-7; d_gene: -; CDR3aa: CASSLSARNIYEQYF; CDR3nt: TGTGCCAGCAGTTTATCAGCTAGAAACATCTACGAGCAGTACTTC
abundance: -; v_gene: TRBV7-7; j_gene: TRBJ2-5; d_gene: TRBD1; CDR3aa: CASSLDREETQYF; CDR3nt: TGTGCTAGCAGCTTGGACAGGGAAGAGACCCAGTACTTC
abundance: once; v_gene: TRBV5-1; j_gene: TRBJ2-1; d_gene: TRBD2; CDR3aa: CASSLPGLAGSEQFF; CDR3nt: TGCGCCAGCAGCTTACCGGGACTAGCGGGAAGTGAGCAGTTCTTC
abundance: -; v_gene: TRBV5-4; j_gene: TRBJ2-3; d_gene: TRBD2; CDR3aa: CASARTSGTTDTQYF; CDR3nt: TGTGCCAGCGCTCGGACTAGCGGGACCACAGATACGCAGTATTTT
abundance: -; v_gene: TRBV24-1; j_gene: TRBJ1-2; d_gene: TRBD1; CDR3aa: CATSDQGTGSYGYTF; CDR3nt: TGTGCCACCAGTGACCAAGGGACAGGTTCCTATGGCTACACCTTC
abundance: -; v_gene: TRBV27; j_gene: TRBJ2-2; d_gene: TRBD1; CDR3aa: CASSTLGQGAFGELFF; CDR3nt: TGTGCCAGCAGCACACTGGGACAGGGGGCGTTCGGGGAGCTGTTTTTT
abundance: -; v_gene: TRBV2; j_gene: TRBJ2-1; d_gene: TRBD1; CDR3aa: CASSETTGAWFF; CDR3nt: TGTGCCAGCAGTGAAACGACAGGGGCTTGGTTCTTC
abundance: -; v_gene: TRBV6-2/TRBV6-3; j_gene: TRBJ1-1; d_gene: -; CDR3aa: CASSPLLWNTEAFF; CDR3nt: TGTGCCAGCAGCCCACTCCTGTGGAACACTGAAGCTTTCTTT
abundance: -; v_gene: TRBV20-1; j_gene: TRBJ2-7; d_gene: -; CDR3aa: CSARPPLEQYF; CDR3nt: TGCAGTGCTAGACCTCCCCTCGAGCAGTACTTC
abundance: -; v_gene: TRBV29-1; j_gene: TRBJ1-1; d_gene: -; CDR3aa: CSVETRQGEAFF; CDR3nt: TGCAGCGTTGAAACAAGGCAGGGGGAAGCTTTCTTT
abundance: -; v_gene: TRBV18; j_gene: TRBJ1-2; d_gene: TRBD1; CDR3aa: CASSDSLDRVYTF; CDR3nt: TGTGCCAGCTCCGACTCCCTAGACAGGGTCTACACCTTC
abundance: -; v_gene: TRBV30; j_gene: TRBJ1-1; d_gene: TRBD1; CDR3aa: CAWRRQGEAFF; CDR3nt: TGTGCCTGGAGGAGACAGGGTGAAGCTTTCTTT
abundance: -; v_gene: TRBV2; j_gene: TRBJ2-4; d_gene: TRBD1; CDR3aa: CASTGTGGIAKNIQYF; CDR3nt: TGTGCCAGCACGGGAACAGGGGGAATAGCCAAAAACATTCAGTACTTC
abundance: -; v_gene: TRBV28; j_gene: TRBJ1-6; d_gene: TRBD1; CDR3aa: CASSSRTGNSPLHF; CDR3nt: TGTGCCAGCAGCTCCCGGACAGGAAATTCACCCCTCCACTTT
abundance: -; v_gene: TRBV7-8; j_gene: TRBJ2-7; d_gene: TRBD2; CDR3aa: CASSETSGSSYEQYF; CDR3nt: TGTGCCAGCAGCGAGACTAGCGGGAGCTCCTACGAGCAGTACTTC
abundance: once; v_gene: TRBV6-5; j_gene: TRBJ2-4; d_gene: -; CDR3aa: CASSYGQTTIQYF; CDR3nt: TGTGCCAGCAGTTATGGGCAGACAACGATTCAGTACTTC
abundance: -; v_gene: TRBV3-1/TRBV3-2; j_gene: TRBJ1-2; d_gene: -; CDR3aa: CASSHPPGVWGDYGYTF; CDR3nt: TGTGCCAGCAGCCACCCCCCAGGTGTCTGGGGAGACTATGGCTACACCTTC